This passage covers 30 T cell receptor beta chains from one sample sequenced in a study of chemoradiotherapy in HPV16-positive cancers (dated by TCRdb to between 2021 and 2024). Libraries were built with the immunoSEQ multiplex PCR assay. The clones in this table, taken by TCRdb from immuneACCESS, are in-frame only. Not every clone is retained; where verified, under half of the shortfall comes from an unresolved V gene, and the cause of the rest is unknown. Across this sample there are 15,000 or so clones, with more than 85% seen only once. Of the sample, 14% falls within the top ten clones. Sample: blood, taken from a patient who underwent chemoradiotherapy. These receptors came from a human donor with HPV-associated anogenital cancer.

V usage is TRBV30 and J usage is TRBJ2-1; perhaps TRBD2 as D (5 bases). V lost 3 bases, J lost 3 bases, and 9 bases lay in between. This CDR3 spans 13 amino acids. CDR1 and CDR2 (germline): GTSNPN, SVGIG (reference sequence). CDR3 nucleotide sequence: TGTGCCTGGAGGTGGGGAGACTACAATGAGCAGTTCTTC. It specifies CAWRWGDYNEQFF. Using reference TRBV30 and TRBJ2-1 for the parts outside the CDR3, the full variable domain is SQTIHQWPATLVQPVGSPLSLECTVEGTSNPNLYWYRQAAGRGLQLLFYSVGIGQISSEVPQNLSASRPQDRQFILSSKKLLLSDSGFYLCAWRWGDYNEQFFGPGTRLTVL.

J is TRBJ2-5 and V is TRBV6-5; 7 bases match TRBD1. V dropped 4 bases and J dropped 8; count of bases not matched to a gene: 4. The CDR3 loop spans 12 amino acids. Germline CDR1 MNHEY, CDR2 SVGAGI. The CDR3 DNA sequence: TGTGCCAGCAGTTCTACAGGGGTTACCCAGTACTTC. Its translation is CASSSTGVTQYF.

CDR3 region: CASMSYNEQFF. In DNA, the CDR3 is TGTGCCAGCATGAGTTACAATGAGCAGTTCTTC. The genes are TRBV25-1 and TRBJ2-1, with D unresolved. From germline, CDR1 is MGHDK and CDR2 SYGVNS. This CDR3 spans 11 amino acids. The V and J ends lost 7 bases and 4 bases respectively, with 5 bases between them. Together with reference TRBV25-1 and TRBJ2-1, the CDR3 gives the full variable domain: EADIYQTPRYLVIGTGKKITLECSQTMGHDKMYWYQQDPGMELHLIHYSYGVNSTEKGDLSSESTVSRIRTEHFPLTLESARPSHTSQYLCASMSYNEQFFGPGTRLTVL.

The sample holds one count of this clone. This sequence joins TRBV19 and TRBJ1-5; tentative D call: TRBD1 (5 bases). CDR1 LNHDA and CDR2 SQIVND come from the germline V gene (reference sequence). V gave up 8 bases and J gave up 0 bases, with 14 bases separating them. The CDR3 runs 15 residues. CDR3 sequence (DNA): TGTGCCAGTTGGGGCCGGGGAAATAGCAATCAGCCCCAGCATTTT. Encoded protein: CASWGRGNSNQPQHF. Combining the CDR3 with reference TRBV19 and TRBJ1-5 gives the whole variable domain DGGITQSPKYLFRKEGQNVTLSCEQNLNHDAMYWYRQDPGQGLRLIYYSQIVNDFQKGDIAEGYSVSREKKESFPLTVTSAQKNPTAFYLCASWGRGNSNQPQHFGDGTRLSIL.

V usage is TRBV7-9 and J usage is TRBJ2-3, with 11 bases identical to TRBD2. The CDR3 loop spans 14 amino acids. Germline CDR1 is SEHNR and CDR2 is FQNEAQ (reference sequence). Trimming cost V 5 bases and J 7 bases; bases outside gene matches: 5. CDR3: CASSATSGENTQYF. In DNA form, the CDR3 reads TGTGCCAGCAGCGCGACTAGCGGGGAAAATACGCAGTATTTT.

In this sample, this clone turned up once. The gene calls are TRBV5-1 and TRBJ2-3; D possibly corresponds to TRBD1 (6 bases). The ends were cut back, 5 bases at V and 2 bases at J, with 15 bases in the middle. The germline V gene encodes CDR1 SGHRS and CDR2 YFSETQ. CDR3 size: 15 residues. DNA of the CDR3: TGCGCCAGCAGGGCTTGGGGACAAGACACAGATACGCAGTATTTT. As protein: CASRAWGQDTDTQYF. The variable domain in full, with the rest retrieved from reference TRBV5-1 and TRBJ2-3, is KAGVTQTPRYLIKTRGQQVTLSCSPISGHRSVSWYQQTPGQGLQFLFEYFSETQRNKGNFPGRFSGRQFSNSRSEMNVSTLELGDSALYLCASRAWGQDTDTQYFGPGTRLTVL.

The chain links TRBV4-1 to TRBJ1-2, with D possibly matching TRBD1 (5 bases). Germline values: CDR1 MGHRA, CDR2 YSYEKL. The CDR3 runs to 15 residues. Trimming removed 2 bases at V and 3 bases at J, with 13 bases between. The CDR3 nucleotides read TGCGCCAGCAGCCAACAGGGCCGGGTCGACTATGGCTACACCTTC. Translating it yields CASSQQGRVDYGYTF.

The gene calls are TRBV7-2 and TRBJ2-1, with D perhaps matching TRBD1 (6 bases). CDR1 is SGHTA and CDR2 is FQGNSA in the germline V gene. The ends were cut back, 2 bases at V and 9 bases at J, with 17 bases in the middle. CDR3 length: 15 residues. CDR3 sequence (DNA): TGTGCCAGCAGCTTAAACCCAGGGGCAGAGAGTGAGCAGTTCTTC. Its protein product is CASSLNPGAESEQFF.

The V and J genes are TRBV10-3 and TRBJ2-2; D is tentatively TRBD1 or TRBD2 (5 bases each). Per the germline V gene, CDR1 is ENHRY and CDR2 is SYGVKD. Trimming cost V 8 bases and J 0 bases, with 7 bases left between them. This CDR3 has 13 residues. For the CDR3, the DNA is TGTGCCATCCCGGGACCGAACACCGGGGAGCTGTTTTTT. This translates into CAIPGPNTGELFF.

The gene calls are TRBV30 and TRBJ1-1, with a tentative D call TRBD1 (5 bases). Germline CDR1 and CDR2: GTSNPN and SVGIG (reference sequence). V was cut by 4 bases and J by 5 bases, with 17 bases left in between. The CDR3 runs to 14 residues. In nucleotides, the CDR3 is TGTGCCTGGACGAGGGCAGGGTGGTTTACTGAAGCTTTCTTT. Protein product: CAWTRAGWFTEAFF.

CDR3 loop: CASSVNPDRAGEKLFF. The CDR3, as DNA: TGTGCCAGCAGCGTAAACCCGGACAGGGCAGGTGAAAAACTGTTTTTT. The chain links TRBV9 to TRBJ1-4; TRBD1 agrees at 8 bases. With 1 base clipped from V and 7 bases from J, the junction kept 9 bases outside the gene matches. This CDR3 comprises 16 residues. The germline gives CDR1 SGDLS, CDR2 YYNGEE.

V is TRBV10-3 and J is TRBJ1-1, with a tentative D call TRBD1 (5 bases). Germline V gene lookup returns CDR1 ENHRY and CDR2 SYGVKD. The CDR3 spans 11 residues. V was shortened by 6 bases and J by 6 bases, with 8 bases between the two germline ends. The CDR3, as DNA: TGTGCCATCAGGACGGGACCTGAAGCTTTCTTT. Residues: CAIRTGPEAFF.

This clone was counted only a few times. The genes are TRBV27 and TRBJ1-6; the D is unclear. The CDR3 has 15 residues. Germline CDR1 and CDR2: MNHEY and SMNVEV (reference sequence). V was clipped by 6 bases and J by 4 bases, with 13 bases between them. The CDR3 protein is CASRSPASYNSPLHF. In DNA, the CDR3 is TGTGCCAGCAGGTCGCCAGCGAGTTATAATTCACCCCTCCACTTT.

This clone showed up just once. V gene TRBV25-1 combines with J gene TRBJ1-2, with 7 bases that match TRBD1. The CDR3 runs to 13 residues. Trimming took 4 bases from V and 6 from J; bases not matched to a gene: 5. The germline V gene has CDR1 MGHDK and CDR2 SYGVNS. In DNA form, the CDR3 reads TGTGCCAGCAGTGTGGGTCAGGGGGATGGCTACACCTTC. This translates into CASSVGQGDGYTF.

This clone was detected only once. V gene TRBV10-3 combines with J gene TRBJ2-7, with TRBD2 matching over 8 bases. V was pared by 6 bases and J by 1 base, with 8 bases of the junction left unmatched. The CDR3 runs 15 residues. CDR1 and CDR2 (germline): ENHRY, SYGVKD. For the CDR3, the DNA is TGTGCCATCAGCCCCAGAGGGACTAGTTCCTACGAGCAGTACTTC. Translated: CAISPRGTSSYEQYF.

The count of this clone is one. Sequence at one end of the junction differs from germline and may be a read error. The chain employs TRBV28 and TRBJ2-7; TRBD1 matches 9 bases. The CDR3 totals 13 residues. Germline lookup yields CDR1 MDHEN and CDR2 SYDVKM. CDR3 DNA sequence: TGTGCCAGCAGAAACCCGGGACAGGGTAGGAGAGTCTTC. Translating gives CASRNPGQGRRVF.

This clone has only one observation. This sequence joins TRBV5-4 and TRBJ2-3; TRBD2 matches at 10 bases. Germline-derived CDR1 and CDR2 are SGHNT and YYREEE (reference sequence). This CDR3 is built from 15 residues. Unmatched junction bases numbered 5, after V lost 2 bases and J lost 5 bases. The CDR3 nucleotides are TGTGCCAGCAGCTTTAGGTCTAGCGGGGGAGATACGCAGTATTTT. Its translation is CASSFRSSGGDTQYF.

This sequence joins TRBV7-2 and TRBJ1-1; 7 bases match TRBD1. V was clipped by 2 bases and J by 8 bases; unmatched bases: 2. This CDR3 is 12 amino acids long. The germline V gene encodes CDR1 SGHTA and CDR2 FQGNSA. The CDR3 loop is CASSLYRGEAFF. Written as DNA, the CDR3 is TGTGCCAGCAGCTTATACAGGGGAGAAGCTTTCTTT.

The chain uses TRBV4-1 and TRBJ2-5, with D perhaps assigned TRBD1 or TRBD2 (7 bases each). Trimming removed 3 bases from V and 2 bases from J, with 19 bases in between. The CDR3 length is 17 residues. Germline lookup yields CDR1 MGHRA and CDR2 YSYEKL. In DNA form, the CDR3 reads TGCGCCAGCAGCCAGGTGGTTCAGGGGGGGAATCAAGAGACCCAGTACTTC. This encodes CASSQVVQGGNQETQYF.

The rearrangement joins TRBV5-1 to TRBJ2-2; no definite D call. The CDR3 totals 14 residues. V lost 0 bases to trimming and J lost 0 bases, with 3 bases between them. Germline CDR1 is SGHRS and CDR2 is YFSETQ. For the CDR3, the DNA is TGCGCCAGCAGCTTGGCTGCGAACACCGGGGAGCTGTTTTTT. It translates to CASSLAANTGELFF.

The rearrangement joins TRBV2 to TRBJ1-5; the D gene is possibly TRBD1 (5 bases). Germline-derived CDR1 and CDR2 are SNHLY and FYNNEI. V shed 5 bases and J shed 3 bases, with 14 bases lying between them. The CDR3 runs 15 residues. The CDR3 loop reads CASSITQGPNQPQHF. CDR3 coding DNA: TGTGCCAGCAGTATCACTCAGGGACCCAATCAGCCCCAGCATTTT.

The chain uses TRBV19 and TRBJ1-5; TRBD1 is a possible D gene (6 bases). Between the trimmed V and J ends, which lost 7 bases and 5 bases, there was a span of 12 bases. Per the germline V gene, CDR1 is LNHDA and CDR2 is SQIVND (reference sequence). The CDR3 length is 13 residues. The CDR3 DNA reads TGTGCCAGTAAGGTCCCAGGGGATCAGCCCCAGCATTTT. This translates into CASKVPGDQPQHF. Together with reference TRBV19 and TRBJ1-5, the CDR3 gives the full variable domain: DGGITQSPKYLFRKEGQNVTLSCEQNLNHDAMYWYRQDPGQGLRLIYYSQIVNDFQKGDIAEGYSVSREKKESFPLTVTSAQKNPTAFYLCASKVPGDQPQHFGDGTRLSIL.

The chain carries TRBV27 and TRBJ1-6; 7 bases match TRBD1. Losses at the gene ends were 6 bases for V and 2 bases for J; bases not matched to a gene: 10. This CDR3 comprises 17 residues. Looked up from germline, CDR1 is MNHEY and CDR2 is SMNVEV (reference sequence). The chain's CDR3 is CASRKGDRVPYNSPLHF. CDR3 in DNA: TGTGCCAGCAGAAAAGGCGACAGGGTCCCCTATAATTCACCCCTCCACTTT.

The genes are TRBV6-5 and TRBJ2-2; no firm D call. V was pared by 8 bases and J by 6 bases, with 13 bases between. The CDR3 has 13 amino acids. The V gene's germline CDR1 is MNHEY and CDR2 SVGAGI. The CDR3 loop is CASLLLTAGELFF. In DNA form, the CDR3 reads TGTGCCAGCCTCTTACTTACGGCCGGGGAGCTGTTTTTT.

This clone was found once. This rearrangement joins TRBV27 to TRBJ2-7; TRBD1 agrees at 7 bases. CDR1 and CDR2 (germline): MNHEY, SMNVEV (reference sequence). The CDR3 consists of 14 residues. J was trimmed by 2 bases and V by 4 bases; bases with no gene match: 5. This chain's CDR3 is CASSSRQGPYEQYF. CDR3 coding DNA: TGTGCCAGCAGTTCAAGACAGGGACCCTACGAGCAGTACTTC.

This clone was seen a few times. The gene calls are TRBV6-1 and TRBJ1-1, with no clear D. The germline V gene encodes CDR1 MNHNS and CDR2 SASEGT. The V and J ends lost 7 bases and 0 bases respectively, with 9 bases between them. This CDR3 has 13 amino acids. DNA for the CDR3: TGTGCCAGCATTTCTCCACTGAACACTGAAGCTTTCTTT. Translated, it gives CASISPLNTEAFF.

The chain joins TRBV4-3 to TRBJ2-3, with TRBD2 matching over 10 bases. V was clipped by 3 bases and J by 4 bases; unmatched bases: 7. CDR3 length: 16 residues. Germline V CDR1 and CDR2: LGHNA, YSLEER. CDR3 protein: CASSQEAGGMADTQYF. The CDR3 region has the DNA TGCGCCAGCAGCCAGGAAGCGGGGGGGATGGCAGATACGCAGTATTTT.

Concerning this clone itself: Mismatch with germline at one junction end may stem from a read error. The J gene is TRBJ1-2, the V gene TRBV5-6; D possibly corresponds to TRBD1 (6 bases). The CDR3 is made up of 14 amino acids. Germline CDR1 is SGHDT and CDR2 is YYEEEE. This CDR3 reads CASSLSRGIYGYTF. DNA of the CDR3: TGTGCCAGCAGCTTGAGCAGGGGCATCTATGGTTACACCTTC.

V is TRBV2 and J is TRBJ2-6, with 10 nucleotides matching TRBD2. Looked up from germline, CDR1 is SNHLY and CDR2 is FYNNEI. This CDR3 is built from 14 residues. The CDR3 DNA sequence: TGTGCAGCGGGGGGGCTCTCTGGGGCCAACGTCCTGACTTTC. Residues: CAAGGLSGANVLTF.

This rearrangement joins TRBV6-1 to TRBJ1-5; tentative D call: TRBD1 (5 bases). V lost 5 bases and J lost 0, with 8 bases in between. CDR1 and CDR2 (germline): MNHNS, SASEGT. The CDR3 is made up of 14 amino acids. The CDR3 coding sequence is TGTGCCAGCAGTCATACAGGTAGCAATCAGCCCCAGCATTTT. Its protein is CASSHTGSNQPQHF.